This record looks at one T cell receptor beta chain sequence and its context. The sample is drawn from a study of OX40 agonist ivuxolimab in advanced cancers. Only in-frame clones appear in the TCRdb table, and some are missing; sequencing was by immunoSEQ multiplex PCR. The table has about 48,000 clones, 65% to 85% seen once. The material sequenced was CD4+ or CD8+ T cells sorted from blood, taken in a trial of the OX40 agonist ivuxolimab. This clonotype originated in an adult with an advanced solid tumor such as melanoma, head and neck, liver or kidney cancer.

The CDR3 DNA is TGCGCCAGCAGCCAAGAAGGGACAGGGTACAATGAGCAGTTCTTC. Translating gives CASSQEGTGYNEQFF. The chain carries TRBV4-3 and TRBJ2-1; 9 bases map to TRBD1. The CDR3 loop spans 15 amino acids. V gave up 0 bases and J gave up 4 bases; unmatched junction bases: 1. Germline V gene lookup returns CDR1 LGHNA and CDR2 YSLEER.